These T cell receptor beta chains were read from a single sample in a study of circulating CD8 cells and anti-PD-1 response in melanoma. MiXCR, run by TCRdb on the reads, gives a single entry per CDR3 protein. The sample yields approximately 120 distinct CDR3 sequences, around 13% seen once. The sequenced sample was CD8+ T cells from PBMCs, obtained at baseline or after one month of anti-PD-1 therapy (not recorded which). Receptor source: a human donor with melanoma. The CDR3 runs from the conserved cysteine through the conserved F or W. A D gene is named only where the DNA matches it firmly. For some rows the clone size is stated as once, few or many, or as a class when expanded; others skip it.

TRBJ2-7 | 14 | NA | NA | TRBV19 | TGTGCCAGTAGTTTGGCCAGGAGCTCCTACGAGCAGTACTTC | CASSLARSSYEQYF
TRBJ2-7 | 14 | TRBD1 | large | TRBV28 | TGTGCCAGCAGTTTTCCGGGACAGGGCATGGATCAGTACTTC | CASSFPGQGMDQYF
TRBJ2-7 | 15 | TRBD1 | medium-sized | TRBV27 | TGTGCCAGCAGTTCAACACAGGGGAGCTCCTACGAGCAGTACTTC | CASSSTQGSSYEQYF
TRBJ1-4 | 14 | NA | medium-sized | TRBV19 | TGTGCCAGTAGTATTCGATCGGGTAATGGAAAACTGTTTTTT | CASSIRSGNGKLFF
TRBJ2-5 | 17 | NA | large | TRBV20-1 | TGCAGTGCTAGAGCCGGGACCTCGGGGTTCGGTGTAGAGACCCAGTACTTC | CSARAGTSGFGVETQYF
TRBJ1-1 | 13 | NA | large | TRBV20-1 | TGCAGTGCTAGAGAGCGGGGGGACACTGAAGCTTTCTTT | CSARERGDTEAFF
TRBJ2-3 | 17 | NA | large | TRBV5-5 | TGTGCCAGCAGCCCTTCCGGGGCCTTACCTAGCACAGATACGCAGTATTTT | CASSPSGALPSTDTQYF
TRBJ1-1 | 11 | NA | medium-sized | TRBV29-1 | TGCAGCGTTGTTCGTGACACTGAAGCTTTCTTT | CSVVRDTEAFF
TRBJ2-3 | 15 | TRBD2 | hyperexpanded | TRBV20-1 | TGCAGTGCTAGCCCCGGACTAGCGGACACAGATACGCAGTATTTT | CSASPGLADTDTQYF
TRBJ2-5 | 13 | TRBD1 | hyperexpanded | TRBV29-1 | TGCAGCGTTCCGGGACAGATACAAGAGACCCAGTACTTC | CSVPGQIQETQYF
TRBJ1-1 | 15 | TRBD1 | large | TRBV30 | TGTGCCTGGAGACCCCCTGGGACAGCTAACACTGAAGCTTTCTTT | CAWRPPGTANTEAFF
TRBJ1-1 | 12 | NA | NA | TRBV19 | TGTGCCAGTAGTATAAGTGGGTTTGAAGCTTTCTTT | CASSISGFEAFF
TRBJ1-1 | 15 | TRBD1 | large | TRBV7-3 | TGTGCCAGCAGCATCGGGACAGGGTTGAGCACTGAAGCTTTCTTT | CASSIGTGLSTEAFF
TRBJ1-2 | 14 | NA | NA | TRBV14 | TGTGCCAGCAGCTTGGCGGGCAGCATCTATGGCTACACCTTC | CASSLAGSIYGYTF
TRBJ1-4 | 15 | NA | large | TRBV28 | TGTGCCAGCAGTTTCTCGGACACCGCCTATGAAAAACTGTTTTTT | CASSFSDTAYEKLFF
TRBJ2-7 | 14 | NA | medium-sized | TRBV2 | TGTGCCAGCGGGCGGGACACCCTGACCAACGAGCAGTACTTC | CASGRDTLTNEQYF
TRBJ2-5 | 14 | NA | NA | TRBV18 | TGTGCCAGCCCACCTGACTCTTTGGGGTCTGAGCAGTACTTC | CASPPDSLGSEQYF
TRBJ2-1 | 13 | NA | hyperexpanded | TRBV29-1 | TGCAGCGTTGATCCGGGGGACTGGACTGAGCAGTTCTTC | CSVDPGDWTEQFF
TRBJ2-7 | 16 | TRBD2 | large | TRBV27 | TGTGCCAGCAGTTTATCCGGACTAGCGGGGCCCCTGGAGCAGTACTTC | CASSLSGLAGPLEQYF
TRBJ1-6 | 16 | NA | NA | TRBV2 | TGTGCCAGCAGTGAAAGTAGGAGCTCCTATAATTCACCCCTCCACTTT | CASSESRSSYNSPLHF
TRBJ2-1 | 16 | NA | hyperexpanded | TRBV3-1 | TGTGCCAGCAGCCCCCCCGGTGACTCCGCCTACAATGAGCAGTTCTTC | CASSPPGDSAYNEQFF
TRBJ2-5 | 14 | TRBD1 | large | TRBV20-1 | TGCAGTGCTAGAAGAGGGGGCGGGCAAGAGACCCAGTACTTC | CSARRGGGQETQYF
TRBJ1-1 | 14 | NA | large | TRBV19 | TGTGCCAGTAGTAGGGGGACCGAAAACGCGGAAGCTTTCTTT | CASSRGTENAEAFF
TRBJ2-7 | 15 | NA | hyperexpanded | TRBV2 | TGTGCCAGCAGTGAGGTGGCAGGCGCTCTCTACGAGCAGTACTTC | CASSEVAGALYEQYF
TRBJ2-7 | 12 | NA | large | TRBV4-2 | TGTGCCAGCAGCGGGGGATCCTACGAGCAGTACTTC | CASSGGSYEQYF